Shown below are 31 T cell receptor beta chains from a single sample sequenced in a study of beta chain features in type 1 diabetes. What was sequenced were expressed TCRB transcripts, since all of the isolated RNA had been reverse transcribed. Method: immunoSEQ multiplex PCR; TCRdb's copy keeps in-frame clones and lacks some. This sample has roughly 400,000 clones, with around 14% found just once. The sample comprised naive CD4+ T cells from blood. The receptors were sampled from a man aged 25 to 40 in good health.

This chain joins TRBV29-1 and TRBJ2-1; D not certain. The V gene's germline CDR1 is SQVTM and CDR2 ANQGSEA. Between the trimmed V and J ends, which lost 3 bases and 0 bases, there was a span of 9 bases. The CDR3 is made up of 14 amino acids. The CDR3 DNA follows: TGCAGCGTTGAGTTCGAGAGCTCCTACAATGAGCAGTTCTTC. This sequence encodes CSVEFESSYNEQFF.

This clone was counted a few times. The chain carries TRBV5-6 and TRBJ2-5, with D unclear. CDR1 and CDR2 from the germline V gene are SGHDT and YYEEEE. Between the trimmed V and J ends, which lost 4 bases and 5 bases, there was a span of 12 bases. The CDR3 contains 13 residues. CDR3 residues: CASSLRLGETQYF. CDR3 DNA sequence: TGTGCCAGCAGCCTCCGTCTAGGGGAGACCCAGTACTTC.

This clone was recorded a few times. V gene TRBV28 combines with J gene TRBJ2-5; 7 bases are a match to TRBD1. The ends lost 6 bases at V and 2 bases at J; junction bases unmatched: 3. There are 13 residues in the CDR3. Germline CDR1 is MDHEN and CDR2 is SYDVKM. The CDR3 sequence: CASRLTGQETQYF. As DNA, the CDR3 is TGTGCCAGCAGGTTGACAGGGCAAGAGACCCAGTACTTC.

In this sample, this clone turned up a few times. The chain combines TRBV15 with TRBJ2-7, with 7 nucleotides matching TRBD1. J gave up 9 bases and V 0 bases, and 8 bases lay outside the gene matches. Looked up from germline, CDR1 is LNHNV and CDR2 is YYDKDF (reference sequence). The CDR3 has 14 residues. The CDR3: CATSRETGSWGQYV. CDR3 in DNA: TGTGCCACCAGCAGAGAGACAGGGTCCTGGGGGCAGTACGTC.

The J gene is TRBJ2-6, the V gene TRBV2, with a tentative D call TRBD2 (5 bases). The CDR3 has 16 amino acids. Deletions cut 4 bases from V and 0 bases from J, with 10 bases between. Germline CDR1 is SNHLY and CDR2 is FYNNEI. The CDR3 sequence: CASSGSGRSGANVLTF. The CDR3 bases are TGTGCCAGCAGTGGAAGCGGTCGCTCTGGGGCCAACGTCCTGACTTTC.

This clone was observed at least ten times. The chain couples TRBV21-1 to TRBJ2-6; the table calls TRBD1, which could not be checked here. TRBV21-1 is assigned pseudogene status. The CDR3 runs to 18 residues. This chain's CDR3 is CASSKLATGSSGANVLTF. CDR3 nucleotide sequence: TGTGCCAGCAGCAAACTCGCGACAGGGAGCTCTGGGGCCAACGTCCTGACTTTC.

This sequence joins TRBV7-2 and TRBJ1-2, with no clear D. With 5 bases removed from V and 4 bases from J, the gap between germline ends came to 14 bases. In germline, CDR1 is SGHTA, CDR2 FQGNSA. The CDR3 length is 14 residues. DNA for the CDR3: TGTGCCAGCAGCCCCGCCCCGGCGAGCTATGGCTACACCTTC. Translating it yields CASSPAPASYGYTF.

This clone was seen more than once but under ten times. The V call is TRBV6-6, the J call TRBJ2-4; the D gene is possibly TRBD2 (5 bases). Per the germline V gene, CDR1 is MNHNY and CDR2 is SVGAGI (reference sequence). V was clipped by 2 bases and J by 7 bases, with 9 bases between them. The CDR3 loop spans 13 amino acids. The CDR3 nucleotides are TGTGCCAGCAGTTACAGGACTTCGAACATTCAGTACTTC. This translates into CASSYRTSNIQYF.

This clone was counted only a few times. The V gene is TRBV11-2, the J gene TRBJ2-1; D remains ambiguous. The V gene lost 1 base and the J gene lost 6 bases, with 4 bases spanning the gap. The CDR3 is 12 amino acids. Germline CDR1 SGHAT, CDR2 FQNNGV. CDR3 in amino acids: CASSLAGNEQFF. The CDR3 nucleotides are TGTGCCAGCAGCTTAGCCGGCAATGAGCAGTTCTTC.

This clone was observed a handful of times. Different DNA sequences within this sample yield the same CDR3. V gene TRBV4-2 combines with J gene TRBJ2-3; D is possibly TRBD1 (5 bases). Trimming took 1 base from V and 1 from J, leaving 6 bases between them. This CDR3 contains 14 residues. Germline values: CDR1 LGHNA, CDR2 YNFKEQ. The CDR3 nucleotides are TGTGCCAGCAGCCAAGGGGGCCGCACAGATACGCAGTATTTT. Protein sequence: CASSQGGRTDTQYF.

A few counts support this clone. The CDR3 loop reads CASSPPDRTIAKNIQYF. Here the CDR3 DNA reads TGTGCCAGCTCACCCCCCGACAGGACCATAGCCAAAAACATTCAGTACTTC. This rearrangement joins TRBV18 to TRBJ2-4; maybe TRBD1 (6 bases). CDR3 size: 17 residues. V was pared by 3 bases and J by 0 bases, with 15 bases between. Germline V CDR1 and CDR2: KGHSH, LQKENI.

The chain employs TRBV29-1 and TRBJ1-2; TRBD1 matches 10 bases. The CDR3 is 12 amino acids. Germline-derived CDR1 and CDR2 are SQVTM and ANQGSEA. V lost 4 bases, J lost 7 bases, and 3 bases stayed unmatched. CDR3: CSVGQGASGYTF. The CDR3 bases are TGCAGCGTTGGACAGGGGGCTTCTGGCTACACCTTC.

This sequence joins TRBV15 and TRBJ2-1; 9 nucleotides match TRBD2. From germline, CDR1 is LNHNV and CDR2 YYDKDF (reference sequence). The CDR3 consists of 15 residues. V dropped 10 bases and J dropped 1; count of bases not matched to a gene: 8. As DNA, the CDR3 is TGTGCCATCTTAGCGGGGGCCTCTTCCTACAATGAGCAGTTCTTC. Encoded protein: CAILAGASSYNEQFF.

This chain uses TRBV4-3 with TRBJ2-3, with D tentatively TRBD2 (6 bases). Trimming removed 4 bases at V and 2 bases at J, with 13 bases between. Germline loops: CDR1 LGHNA, CDR2 YSLEER. The CDR3 runs 15 residues. The CDR3 nucleotides read TGCGCCAGCAGCCCTAACGGGGGAAACACAGATACGCAGTATTTT. Translation gives CASSPNGGNTDTQYF.

This clone occurred a few times. The J gene is TRBJ2-5, the V gene TRBV18, with D maybe TRBD2 (6 bases). This CDR3 is 14 amino acids long. Germline loops: CDR1 KGHSH, CDR2 LQKENI. With 6 bases removed from V and 4 bases from J, the gap between germline ends came to 15 bases. The CDR3 is CASSRGRTGETQYF. The CDR3 DNA sequence: TGTGCCAGCTCGCGGGGACGGACGGGAGAGACCCAGTACTTC. The entire variable domain, with the rest obtained from reference TRBV18 and TRBJ2-5, is as follows: NAGVMQNPRHLVRRRGQEARLRCSPMKGHSHVYWYRQLPEEGLKFMVYLQKENIIDESGMPKERFSAEFPKEGPSILRIQQVVRGDSAAYFCASSRGRTGETQYFGPGTRLLVL.

This clone was observed a few times. The chain links TRBV5-4 to TRBJ2-1, with unresolved D. Trimming removed 4 bases at V and 1 base at J, with 6 bases between. Germline V gives CDR1 SGHNT, CDR2 YYREEE (reference sequence). The CDR3 contains 13 residues. The CDR3 nucleotides read TGTGCCAGCAGCCCTATTTCCTACAATGAGCAGTTCTTC. Amino acids: CASSPISYNEQFF.

This clone was seen a handful of times. The genes are TRBV29-1 and TRBJ2-2; D may correspond to TRBD1 or TRBD2 (5 bases each). The germline V gene encodes CDR1 SQVTM and CDR2 ANQGSEA. The CDR3 has 15 amino acids. The V gene lost 4 bases and the J gene lost 0 bases, with 12 bases spanning the gap. The CDR3 region is CSVGGARANTGELFF. CDR3 in DNA: TGCAGCGTTGGAGGGGCACGAGCGAACACCGGGGAGCTGTTTTTT.

This clone was counted only a few times. DNA for the CDR3: TGTGCCAGCAGTGGAGGGGGAGGGGCTGGTGAGCAGTTCTTC. It encodes CASSGGGGAGEQFF. The V call is TRBV25-1, the J call TRBJ2-1, with a tentative D call TRBD2 (7 bases). Trimming stripped 4 bases from V and 9 bases from J, with 16 bases between. The CDR3 has 14 amino acids. Germline V gene sequence: CDR1 MGHDK, CDR2 SYGVNS.

The V call is TRBV6-6, the J call TRBJ2-3; D remains ambiguous. Trimming left V 0 bases short and J 14 bases short, with 15 bases between. The CDR3 has 13 residues. Germline loops: CDR1 MNHNY, CDR2 SVGAGI (reference sequence). CDR3 coding DNA: TGTGCCAGCAGTTACTCCGGCGGTGGGTCGGTGTATTTT. Encoded protein: CASSYSGGGSVYF.

The rearrangement joins TRBV18 to TRBJ2-1, with D tentatively TRBD1 (5 bases). The CDR3 consists of 15 residues. Germline CDR1 and CDR2: KGHSH and LQKENI. Trimming removed 4 bases from V and 7 bases from J, with 17 bases in between. The CDR3 sequence: CASSREYAGKNEQFF. CDR3 DNA sequence: TGTGCCAGCTCACGAGAGTATGCAGGGAAGAATGAGCAGTTCTTC.

The rearrangement joins TRBV9 to TRBJ2-3, with 7 bases lining up with TRBD2. The CDR3 covers 16 residues. Germline assignment: CDR1 SGDLS and CDR2 YYNGEE. Unmatched junction bases numbered 13, after V lost 4 bases and J lost 5 bases. The CDR3 nucleotides are TGTGCCAGCAGCACCCGGGGGGTAGCGGTAGGAGATACGCAGTATTTT. As protein: CASSTRGVAVGDTQYF. Based on the CDR3 plus reference TRBV9 and TRBJ2-3, the full variable domain is DSGVTQTPKHLITATGQRVTLRCSPRSGDLSVYWYQQSLDQGLQFLIQYYNGEERAKGNILERFSAQQFPDLHSELNLSSLELGDSALYFCASSTRGVAVGDTQYFGPGTRLTVL.

The chain is built from TRBV9 and TRBJ2-2; D gene ambiguous. The CDR3 has 12 amino acids. V shed 5 bases and J shed 7 bases, with 9 bases lying between them. Germline values: CDR1 SGDLS, CDR2 YYNGEE. Here the CDR3 reads CASSRVGGELFF. In DNA form, the CDR3 reads TGTGCCAGCAGTCGGGTGGGCGGGGAGCTGTTTTTT.

This clone was counted a few times. The V gene is TRBV5-4, the J gene TRBJ1-4, with D unclear. The CDR3 runs to 14 residues. V lost 3 bases to trimming and J lost 8 bases, with 14 bases between them. Germline V gene sequence: CDR1 SGHNT, CDR2 YYREEE (reference sequence). Here the CDR3 reads CASSSPTSGEKLFF. The CDR3 DNA sequence: TGTGCCAGCAGCTCTCCGACCTCGGGCGAAAAACTGTTTTTT.

This clone turned up a few times. The chain employs TRBV7-9 and TRBJ2-1; 10 bases agree with TRBD2. CDR1 is SEHNR, CDR2 FQNEAQ, per germline (reference sequence). This CDR3 has 18 amino acids. V was pared by 5 bases and J by 6 bases, with 16 bases of the junction left unmatched. CDR3 in DNA: TGTGCCAGCAGCACGCAACCGGGGACTAGCGCGCGAGGCAATGAGCAGTTCTTC. Protein sequence: CASSTQPGTSARGNEQFF.

This clone was counted a few times. The chain employs TRBV9 and TRBJ1-4, with a possible D match to TRBD1 (5 bases). V dropped 0 bases and J dropped 8 bases, with 11 bases sitting between them. The CDR3 consists of 14 residues. CDR1 SGDLS and CDR2 YYNGEE come from the germline V gene. The CDR3 region is CASSVAGGNEKLFF. The CDR3 DNA sequence: TGTGCCAGCAGCGTAGCGGGGGGGAACGAAAAACTGTTTTTT.

The V call is TRBV6-6, the J call TRBJ2-7, with TRBD1 identical over 9 bases. The CDR3 length is 15 residues. Germline lookup yields CDR1 MNHNY and CDR2 SVGAGI (reference sequence). J gave up 3 bases and V 2 bases, and 5 bases lay outside the gene matches. CDR3 in amino acids: CASSYEGQGFYEQYF. Here the CDR3 DNA reads TGTGCCAGCAGTTACGAGGGACAGGGATTCTACGAGCAGTACTTC.

This clone was observed a few times. The chain is built from TRBV6-5 and TRBJ2-7; TRBD1 matches 7 bases. Germline V gene data show CDR1 as MNHEY and CDR2 as SVGAGI. This CDR3 region has 16 residues. V shed 0 bases and J 3 bases; nucleotides not matched to a gene: 8. The CDR3 coding sequence is TGTGCCAGCAGTTACTCCCCCGGGACAGATTACTACGAGCAGTACTTC. Residues: CASSYSPGTDYYEQYF.

This clone was seen a few times. Other DNA sequences of this sample code for an identical CDR3. This chain connects TRBV5-1 to TRBJ2-6; perhaps TRBD1 as D (6 bases). V was pared by 4 bases and J by 0 bases, with 8 bases between. The V gene's germline CDR1 is SGHRS and CDR2 YFSETQ. This CDR3 is 15 amino acids long. CDR3 residues: CASSPQGSGANVLTF. CDR3 nucleotide sequence: TGCGCCAGCAGCCCACAGGGCTCTGGGGCCAACGTCCTGACTTTC.

The chain links TRBV5-4 to TRBJ2-1, with D perhaps matching TRBD2 (6 bases). The CDR3 has 12 residues. Trimming took 0 bases from V and 12 from J, leaving 10 bases between them. Germline CDR1 is SGHNT and CDR2 is YYREEE (reference sequence). CDR3 region: CASSLEGLAQFF. Written as DNA, the CDR3 is TGTGCCAGCAGCTTGGAGGGACTCGCGCAGTTCTTC.

The gene calls are TRBV29-1 and TRBJ2-2; no reliable D call. The germline CDR1 and CDR2 sequences are SQVTM and ANQGSEA. This CDR3 has 13 amino acids. V lost 3 bases to trimming and J lost 4 bases, with 9 bases between them. In nucleotides, the CDR3 is TGCAGCGTTGACGCTTTGACCACCGGGGAGCTGTTTTTT. Its translation is CSVDALTTGELFF.

This chain connects TRBV6-5 to TRBJ1-1; perhaps TRBD1 as D (6 bases). This CDR3 has 14 residues. The V and J ends lost 6 bases and 7 bases respectively, with 18 bases between them. CDR1 is MNHEY, CDR2 SVGAGI, per germline. The CDR3 region is CASRRTGLQIEAFF. CDR3 DNA: TGTGCCAGCAGGAGAACAGGGCTACAAATTGAAGCTTTCTTT.